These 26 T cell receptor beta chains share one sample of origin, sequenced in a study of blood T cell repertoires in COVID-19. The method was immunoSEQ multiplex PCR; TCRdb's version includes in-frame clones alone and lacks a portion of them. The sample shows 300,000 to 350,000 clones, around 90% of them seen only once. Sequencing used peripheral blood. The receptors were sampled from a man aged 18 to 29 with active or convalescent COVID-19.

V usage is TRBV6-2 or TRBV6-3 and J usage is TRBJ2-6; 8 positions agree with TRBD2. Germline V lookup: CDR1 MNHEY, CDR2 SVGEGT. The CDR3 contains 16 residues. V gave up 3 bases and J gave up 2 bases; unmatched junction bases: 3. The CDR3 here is CASSYRGGTGANVLTF. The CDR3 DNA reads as TGTGCCAGCAGTTATCGGGGGGGAACTGGGGCCAACGTCCTGACTTTC.

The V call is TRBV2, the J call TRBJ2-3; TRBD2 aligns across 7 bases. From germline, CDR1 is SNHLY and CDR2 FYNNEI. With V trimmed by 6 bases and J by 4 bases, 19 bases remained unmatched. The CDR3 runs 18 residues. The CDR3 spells CASSGDTSNGGRPDTQYF. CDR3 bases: TGTGCCAGCAGCGGAGATACGAGCAACGGGGGGAGGCCAGATACGCAGTATTTT.

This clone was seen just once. CDR3: CASSLLPGTGEGTGDGYTF. Here the CDR3 DNA reads TGTGCCAGCAGCTTACTCCCCGGGACAGGGGAAGGGACGGGTGATGGCTACACCTTC. V usage is TRBV5-4 and J usage is TRBJ1-2; TRBD1 aligns across 10 bases. Germline V lookup: CDR1 SGHNT, CDR2 YYREEE (reference sequence). J gave up 6 bases and V 2 bases, and 19 bases lay outside the gene matches. CDR3 length: 19 amino acids.

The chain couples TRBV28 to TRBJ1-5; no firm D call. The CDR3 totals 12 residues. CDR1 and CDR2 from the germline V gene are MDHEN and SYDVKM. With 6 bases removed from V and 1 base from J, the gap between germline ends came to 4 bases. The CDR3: CASSVSNQPQHF. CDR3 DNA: TGTGCCAGCAGCGTGAGCAATCAGCCCCAGCATTTT.

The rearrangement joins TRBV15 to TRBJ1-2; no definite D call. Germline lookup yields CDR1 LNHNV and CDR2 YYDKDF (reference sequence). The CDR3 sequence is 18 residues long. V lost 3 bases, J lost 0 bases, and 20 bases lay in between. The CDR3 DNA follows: TGTGCCACCAGCAGCCCTTCGGTGGAGTACGGAGCTAACTATGGCTACACCTTC. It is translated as CATSSPSVEYGANYGYTF.

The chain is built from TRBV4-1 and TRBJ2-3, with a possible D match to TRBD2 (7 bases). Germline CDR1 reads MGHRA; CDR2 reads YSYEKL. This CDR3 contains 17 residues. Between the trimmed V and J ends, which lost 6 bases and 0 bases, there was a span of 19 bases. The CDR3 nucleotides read TGCGCCAGCAGTAAGGGGGTGGCTAGCGGTAGCACAGATACGCAGTATTTT. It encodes CASSKGVASGSTDTQYF.

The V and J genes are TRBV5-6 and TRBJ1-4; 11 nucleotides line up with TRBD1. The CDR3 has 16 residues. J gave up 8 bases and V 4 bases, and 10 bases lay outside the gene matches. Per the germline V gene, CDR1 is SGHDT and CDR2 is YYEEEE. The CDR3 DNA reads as TGTGCCAGCAGCCCGGGACAGGGGGGTCTAGGAGAAAAACTGTTTTTT. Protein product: CASSPGQGGLGEKLFF.

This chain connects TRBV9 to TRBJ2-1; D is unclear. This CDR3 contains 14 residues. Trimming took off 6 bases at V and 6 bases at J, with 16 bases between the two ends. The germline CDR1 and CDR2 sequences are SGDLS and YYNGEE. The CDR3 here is CASNTLAASNEQFF. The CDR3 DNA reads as TGTGCCAGCAACACTTTGGCGGCTAGCAATGAGCAGTTCTTC.

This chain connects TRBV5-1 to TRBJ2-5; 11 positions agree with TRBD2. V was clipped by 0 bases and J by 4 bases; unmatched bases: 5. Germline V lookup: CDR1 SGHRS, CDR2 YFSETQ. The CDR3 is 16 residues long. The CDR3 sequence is CASSLGTSGSSETQYF. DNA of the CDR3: TGCGCCAGCAGCTTGGGTACTAGCGGGAGTTCAGAGACCCAGTACTTC.

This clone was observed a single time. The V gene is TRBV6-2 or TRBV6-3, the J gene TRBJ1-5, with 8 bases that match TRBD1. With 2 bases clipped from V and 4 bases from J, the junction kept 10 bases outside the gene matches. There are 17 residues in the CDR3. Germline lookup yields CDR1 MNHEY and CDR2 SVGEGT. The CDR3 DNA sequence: TGTGCCAGCAGTTACGCCCCTCGGGACAGGCCGAATCAGCCCCAGCATTTT. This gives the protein CASSYAPRDRPNQPQHF.

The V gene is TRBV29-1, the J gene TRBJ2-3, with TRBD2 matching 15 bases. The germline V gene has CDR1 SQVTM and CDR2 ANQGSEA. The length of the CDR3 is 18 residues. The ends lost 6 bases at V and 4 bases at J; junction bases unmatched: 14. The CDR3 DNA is TGCAGCGTAGTGCCGGGACTAGCGGGGGGTTCGCGCGCAGATACGCAGTATTTT. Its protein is CSVVPGLAGGSRADTQYF.

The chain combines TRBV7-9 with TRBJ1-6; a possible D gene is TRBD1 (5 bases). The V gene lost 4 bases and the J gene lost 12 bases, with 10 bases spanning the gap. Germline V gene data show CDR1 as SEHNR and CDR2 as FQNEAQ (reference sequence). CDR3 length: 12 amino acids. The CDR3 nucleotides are TGTGCCAGCAGCTCCCTCGGGGGACCCCTCCACTTT. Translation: CASSSLGGPLHF.

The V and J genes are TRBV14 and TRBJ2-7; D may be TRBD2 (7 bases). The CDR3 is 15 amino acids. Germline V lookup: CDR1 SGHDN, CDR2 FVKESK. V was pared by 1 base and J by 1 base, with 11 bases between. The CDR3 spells CASSQGGGRSYEQYF. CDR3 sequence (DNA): TGTGCCAGCAGCCAAGGGGGGGGCCGGTCCTACGAGCAGTACTTC.

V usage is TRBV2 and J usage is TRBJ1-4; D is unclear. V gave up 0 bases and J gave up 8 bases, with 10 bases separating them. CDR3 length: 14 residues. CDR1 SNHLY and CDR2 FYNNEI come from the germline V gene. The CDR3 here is CASSEAGDTEKLFF. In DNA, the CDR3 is TGTGCCAGCAGTGAAGCCGGGGATACCGAAAAACTGTTTTTT.

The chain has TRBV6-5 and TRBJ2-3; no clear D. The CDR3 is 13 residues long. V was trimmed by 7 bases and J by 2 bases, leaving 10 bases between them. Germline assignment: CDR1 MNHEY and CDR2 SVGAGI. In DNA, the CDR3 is TGTGCCAGCATGGGCGTGGACACAGATACGCAGTATTTT. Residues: CASMGVDTDTQYF.

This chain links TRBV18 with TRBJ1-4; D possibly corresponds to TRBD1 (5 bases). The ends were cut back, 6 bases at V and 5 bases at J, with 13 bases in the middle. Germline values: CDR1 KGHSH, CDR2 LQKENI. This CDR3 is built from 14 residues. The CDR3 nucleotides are TGTGCCAGCTCGCCGACCCCAGGGAATGAAAAACTGTTTTTT. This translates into CASSPTPGNEKLFF.

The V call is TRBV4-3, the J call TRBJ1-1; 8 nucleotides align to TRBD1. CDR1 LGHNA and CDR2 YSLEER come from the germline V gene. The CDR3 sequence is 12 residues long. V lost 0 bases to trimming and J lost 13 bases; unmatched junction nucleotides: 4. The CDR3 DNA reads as TGCGCCAGCAGCCAAGATGCAGGGGGCGGTTTCTTT. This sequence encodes CASSQDAGGGFF.

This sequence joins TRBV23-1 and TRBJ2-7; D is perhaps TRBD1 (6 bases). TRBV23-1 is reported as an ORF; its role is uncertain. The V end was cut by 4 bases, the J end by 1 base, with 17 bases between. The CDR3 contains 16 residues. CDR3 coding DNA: TGCGCCAGCAGTCTGACCTCCGGGACACCTTCCTACGAGCAGTACTTC. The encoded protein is CASSLTSGTPSYEQYF.

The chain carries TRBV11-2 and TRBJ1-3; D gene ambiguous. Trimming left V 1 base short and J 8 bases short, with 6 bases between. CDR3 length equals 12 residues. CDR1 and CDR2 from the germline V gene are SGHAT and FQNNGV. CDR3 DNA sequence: TGTGCCAGCAGCTTAGGGAGGGACACCATATATTTT. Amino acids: CASSLGRDTIYF.

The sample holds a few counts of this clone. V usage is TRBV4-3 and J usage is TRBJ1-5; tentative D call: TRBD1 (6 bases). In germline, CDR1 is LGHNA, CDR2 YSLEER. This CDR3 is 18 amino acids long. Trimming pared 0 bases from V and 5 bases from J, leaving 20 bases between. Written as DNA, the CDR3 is TGCGCCAGCAGCCAAGAGACAGGTCTTTTGGGGAACTATCAGCCCCAGCATTTT. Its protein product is CASSQETGLLGNYQPQHF.

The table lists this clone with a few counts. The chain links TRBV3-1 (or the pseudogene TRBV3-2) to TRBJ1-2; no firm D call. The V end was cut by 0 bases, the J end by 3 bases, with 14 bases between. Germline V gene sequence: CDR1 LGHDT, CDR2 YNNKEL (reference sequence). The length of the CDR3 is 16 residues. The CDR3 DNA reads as TGTGCCAGCAGCCAAGATCACGGATACAGAGACTATGGCTACACCTTC. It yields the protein CASSQDHGYRDYGYTF.

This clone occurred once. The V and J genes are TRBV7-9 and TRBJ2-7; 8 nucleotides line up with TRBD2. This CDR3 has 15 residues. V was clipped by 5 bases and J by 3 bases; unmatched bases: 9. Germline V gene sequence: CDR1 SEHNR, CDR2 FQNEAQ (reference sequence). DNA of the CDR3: TGTGCCAGCAGCACGCGTGGCGGGAGGATCTACGAGCAGTACTTC. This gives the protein CASSTRGGRIYEQYF.

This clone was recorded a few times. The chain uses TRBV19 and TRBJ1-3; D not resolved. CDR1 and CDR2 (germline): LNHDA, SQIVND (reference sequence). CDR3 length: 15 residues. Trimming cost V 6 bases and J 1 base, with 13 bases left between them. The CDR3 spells CASRVPGRSGNTIYF. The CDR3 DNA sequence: TGTGCCAGTAGGGTCCCCGGGAGGTCTGGAAACACCATATATTTT.

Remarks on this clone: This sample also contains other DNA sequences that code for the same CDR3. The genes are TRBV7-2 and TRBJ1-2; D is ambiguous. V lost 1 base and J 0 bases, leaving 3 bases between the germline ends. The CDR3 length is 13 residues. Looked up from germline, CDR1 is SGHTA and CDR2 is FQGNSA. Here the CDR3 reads CASSLGANYGYTF. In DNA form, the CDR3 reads TGTGCCAGCAGCTTAGGAGCTAACTATGGCTACACCTTC.

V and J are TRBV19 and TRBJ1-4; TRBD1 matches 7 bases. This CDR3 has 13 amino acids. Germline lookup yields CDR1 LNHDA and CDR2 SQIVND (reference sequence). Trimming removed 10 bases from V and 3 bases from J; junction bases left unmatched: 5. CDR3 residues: CATADRPNEKLFF. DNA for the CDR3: TGTGCCACCGCGGACAGGCCTAATGAAAAACTGTTTTTT.

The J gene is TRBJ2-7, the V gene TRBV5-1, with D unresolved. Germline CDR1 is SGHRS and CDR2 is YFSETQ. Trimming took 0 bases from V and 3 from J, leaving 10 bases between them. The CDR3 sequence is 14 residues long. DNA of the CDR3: TGCGCCAGCAGCTTGGGATCGCGGAACTACGAGCAGTACTTC. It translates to CASSLGSRNYEQYF.